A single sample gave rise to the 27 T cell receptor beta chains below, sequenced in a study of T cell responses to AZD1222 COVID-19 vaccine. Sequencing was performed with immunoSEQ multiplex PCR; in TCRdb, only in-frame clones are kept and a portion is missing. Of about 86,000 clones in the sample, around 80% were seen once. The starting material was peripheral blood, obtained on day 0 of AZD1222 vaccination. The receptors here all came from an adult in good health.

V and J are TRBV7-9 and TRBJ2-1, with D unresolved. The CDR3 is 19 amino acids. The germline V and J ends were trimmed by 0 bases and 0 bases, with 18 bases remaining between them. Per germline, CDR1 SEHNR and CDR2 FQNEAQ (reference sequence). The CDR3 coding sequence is TGTGCCAGCAGCTTAGCAATCGGGCGGCAGACTCGCTCCTACAATGAGCAGTTCTTC. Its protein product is CASSLAIGRQTRSYNEQFF.

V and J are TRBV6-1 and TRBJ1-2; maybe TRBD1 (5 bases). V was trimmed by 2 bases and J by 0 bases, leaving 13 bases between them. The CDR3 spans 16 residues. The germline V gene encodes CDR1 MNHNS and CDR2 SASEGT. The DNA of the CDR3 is TGTGCCAGCAGTGAAACTATCCTGACAGCTAACTATGGCTACACCTTC. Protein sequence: CASSETILTANYGYTF.

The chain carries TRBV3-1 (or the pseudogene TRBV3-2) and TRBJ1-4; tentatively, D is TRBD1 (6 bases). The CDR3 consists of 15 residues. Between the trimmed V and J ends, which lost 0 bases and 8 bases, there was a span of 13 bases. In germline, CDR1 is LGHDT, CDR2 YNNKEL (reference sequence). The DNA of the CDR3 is TGTGCCAGCAGCCAAGATTGGGGGGCGCACGAAAAACTGTTTTTT. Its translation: CASSQDWGAHEKLFF.

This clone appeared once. This CDR3 reads CASSLGAGPSYEQYF. The CDR3 DNA reads as TGTGCCAGCAGCTTAGGGGCAGGGCCATCCTACGAGCAGTACTTC. This chain joins TRBV7-9 and TRBJ2-7; tentatively, D is TRBD1 (5 bases). V lost 1 base to trimming and J lost 1 base, with 11 bases between them. The CDR3 covers 15 residues. Germline CDR1 is SEHNR and CDR2 is FQNEAQ (reference sequence).

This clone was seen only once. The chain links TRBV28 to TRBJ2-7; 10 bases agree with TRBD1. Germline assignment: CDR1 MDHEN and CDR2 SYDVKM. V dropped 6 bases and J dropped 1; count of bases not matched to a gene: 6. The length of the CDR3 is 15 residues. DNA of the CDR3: TGTGCCAGCAGGGTGGGACAGGGGTTGTCCTACGAGCAGTACTTC. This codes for CASRVGQGLSYEQYF. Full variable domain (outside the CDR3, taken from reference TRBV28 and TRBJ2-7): DVKVTQSSRYLVKRTGEKVFLECVQDMDHENMFWYRQDPGLGLRLIYFSYDVKMKEKGDIPEGYSVSREKKERFSLILESASTNQTSMYLCASRVGQGLSYEQYFGPGTRLTVT.

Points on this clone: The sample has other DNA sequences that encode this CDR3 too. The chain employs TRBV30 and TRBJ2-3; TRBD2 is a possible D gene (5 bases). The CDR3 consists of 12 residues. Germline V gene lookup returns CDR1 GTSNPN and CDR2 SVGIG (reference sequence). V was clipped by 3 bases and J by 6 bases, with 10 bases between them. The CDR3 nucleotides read TGTGCCTGGAGGGGGAGTGCGGATACGCAGTATTTT. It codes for CAWRGSADTQYF.

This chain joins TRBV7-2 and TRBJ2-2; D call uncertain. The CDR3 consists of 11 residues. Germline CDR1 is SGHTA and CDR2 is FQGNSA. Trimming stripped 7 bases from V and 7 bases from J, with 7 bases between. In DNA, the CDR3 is TGTGCCAGCAACCGGAACGGGGAGCTGTTTTTT. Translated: CASNRNGELFF.

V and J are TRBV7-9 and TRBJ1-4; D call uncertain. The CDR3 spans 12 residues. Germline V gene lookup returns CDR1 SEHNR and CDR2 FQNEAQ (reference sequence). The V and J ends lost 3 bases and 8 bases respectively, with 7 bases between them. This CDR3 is CASSFLGEKLFF. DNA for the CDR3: TGTGCCAGCAGCTTCCTCGGCGAAAAACTGTTTTTT.

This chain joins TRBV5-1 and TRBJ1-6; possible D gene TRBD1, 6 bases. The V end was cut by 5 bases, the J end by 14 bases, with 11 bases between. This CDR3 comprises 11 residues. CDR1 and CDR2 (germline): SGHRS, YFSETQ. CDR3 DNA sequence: TGCGCCAGCAGGGAGGAGGGGGCCCTCCACTTT. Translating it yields CASREEGALHF.

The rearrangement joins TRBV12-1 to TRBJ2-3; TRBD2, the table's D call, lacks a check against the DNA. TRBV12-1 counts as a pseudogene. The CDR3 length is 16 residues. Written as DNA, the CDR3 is TGTGCCAGCAGCTTTGCGCCGGGAGGTTCCACAGATACGCAGTATTTT. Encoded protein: CASSFAPGGSTDTQYF.

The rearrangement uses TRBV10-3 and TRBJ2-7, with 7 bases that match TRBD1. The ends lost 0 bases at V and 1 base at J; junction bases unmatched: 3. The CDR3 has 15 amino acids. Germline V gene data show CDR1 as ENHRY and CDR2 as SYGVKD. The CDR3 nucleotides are TGTGCCATCAGTGAGTCAAGGACAGGTTCCTACGAGCAGTACTTC. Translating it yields CAISESRTGSYEQYF.

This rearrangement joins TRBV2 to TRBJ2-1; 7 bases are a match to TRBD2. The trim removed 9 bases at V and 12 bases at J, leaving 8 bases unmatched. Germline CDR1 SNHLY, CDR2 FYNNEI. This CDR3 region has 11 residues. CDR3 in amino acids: CASSYTGGQFF. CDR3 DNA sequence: TGTGCCAGTAGCTATACGGGGGGGCAGTTCTTC.

The CDR3 nucleotides read TGTGCCAGCAGCCTGGCACAGGGAAACACCATATATTTT. It specifies CASSLAQGNTIYF. The chain is built from TRBV5-4 and TRBJ1-3; D ambiguous. V lost 4 bases and J lost 4, with 9 bases in between. The CDR3 is 13 residues long. CDR1 and CDR2 from the germline V gene are SGHNT and YYREEE (reference sequence). Drawing the rest from reference TRBV5-4 and TRBJ1-3, the complete variable domain is ETGVTQSPTHLIKTRGQQVTLRCSSQSGHNTVSWYQQALGQGPQFIFQYYREEENGRGNFPPRFSGLQFPNYSSELNVNALELDDSALYLCASSLAQGNTIYFGEGSWLTVV.

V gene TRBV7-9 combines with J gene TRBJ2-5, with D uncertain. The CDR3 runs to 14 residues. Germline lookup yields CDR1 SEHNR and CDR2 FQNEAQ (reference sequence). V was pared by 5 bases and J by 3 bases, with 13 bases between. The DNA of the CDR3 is TGTGCCAGCAGCAAAAGAGGCGGTGAAGAGACCCAGTACTTC. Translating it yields CASSKRGGEETQYF.

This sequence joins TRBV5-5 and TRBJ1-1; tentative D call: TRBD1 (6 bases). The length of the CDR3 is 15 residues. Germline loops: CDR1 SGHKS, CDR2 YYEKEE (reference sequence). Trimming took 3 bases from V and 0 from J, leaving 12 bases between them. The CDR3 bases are TGTGCCAGCAGCTGGACGCCAGGGGTGAACACTGAAGCTTTCTTT. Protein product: CASSWTPGVNTEAFF.

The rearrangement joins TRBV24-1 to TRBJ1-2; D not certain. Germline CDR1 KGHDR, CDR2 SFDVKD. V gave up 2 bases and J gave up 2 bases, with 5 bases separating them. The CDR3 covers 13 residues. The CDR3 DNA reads TGTGCCACCAGTGATTCCAGAAACTATGGCTACACCTTC. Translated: CATSDSRNYGYTF.

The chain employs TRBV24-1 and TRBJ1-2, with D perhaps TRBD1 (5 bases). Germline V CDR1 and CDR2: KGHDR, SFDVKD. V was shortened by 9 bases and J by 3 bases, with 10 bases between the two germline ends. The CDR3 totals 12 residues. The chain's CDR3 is CATSGLDYGYTF. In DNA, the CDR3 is TGTGCCACCTCGGGACTGGACTATGGCTACACCTTC.

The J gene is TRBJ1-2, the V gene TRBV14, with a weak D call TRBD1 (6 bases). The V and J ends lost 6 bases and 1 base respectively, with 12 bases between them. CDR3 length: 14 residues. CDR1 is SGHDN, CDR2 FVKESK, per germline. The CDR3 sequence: CASSPDRNNYGYTF. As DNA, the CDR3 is TGTGCCAGCAGTCCAGACAGGAATAACTATGGCTACACCTTC.

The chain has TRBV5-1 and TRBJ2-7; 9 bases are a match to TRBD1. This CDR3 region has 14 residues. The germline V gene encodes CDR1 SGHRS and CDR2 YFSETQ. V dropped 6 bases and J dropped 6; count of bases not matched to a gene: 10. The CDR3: CASTQTTGGGEQYF. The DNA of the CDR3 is TGCGCCAGCACCCAAACCACAGGGGGCGGCGAGCAGTACTTC.

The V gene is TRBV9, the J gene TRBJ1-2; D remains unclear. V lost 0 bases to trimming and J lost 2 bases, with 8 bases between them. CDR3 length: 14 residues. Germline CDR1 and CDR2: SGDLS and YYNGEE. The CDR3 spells CASSVAGGNYGYTF. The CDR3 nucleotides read TGTGCCAGCAGCGTAGCAGGAGGCAACTATGGCTACACCTTC.

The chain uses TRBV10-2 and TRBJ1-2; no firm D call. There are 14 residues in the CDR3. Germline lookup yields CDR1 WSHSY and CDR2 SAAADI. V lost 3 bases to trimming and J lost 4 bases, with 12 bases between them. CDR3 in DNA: TGCGCCAGCAGTGATGTGGGAGCGGCCTATGGCTACACCTTC. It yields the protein CASSDVGAAYGYTF.

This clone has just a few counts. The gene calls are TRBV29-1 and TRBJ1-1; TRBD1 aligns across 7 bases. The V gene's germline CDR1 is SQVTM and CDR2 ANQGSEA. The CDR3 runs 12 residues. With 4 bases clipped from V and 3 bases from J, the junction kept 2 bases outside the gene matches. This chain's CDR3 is CSVGDRYTEAFF. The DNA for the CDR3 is TGCAGCGTTGGGGACAGATACACTGAAGCTTTCTTT.

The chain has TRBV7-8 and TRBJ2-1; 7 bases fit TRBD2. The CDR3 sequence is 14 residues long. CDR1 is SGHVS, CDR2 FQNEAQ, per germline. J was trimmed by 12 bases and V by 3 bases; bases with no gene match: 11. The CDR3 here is CASSFPALTSRQFF. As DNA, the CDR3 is TGTGCCAGCAGCTTCCCGGCCCTGACTAGCCGGCAGTTCTTC.

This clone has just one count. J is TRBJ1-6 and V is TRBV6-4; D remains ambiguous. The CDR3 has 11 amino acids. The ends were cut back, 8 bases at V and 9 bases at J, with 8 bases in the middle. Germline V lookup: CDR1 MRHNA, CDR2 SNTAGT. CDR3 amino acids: CASSISSPLHF. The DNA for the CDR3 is TGTGCCAGCTCCATCAGTTCACCCCTCCACTTT.

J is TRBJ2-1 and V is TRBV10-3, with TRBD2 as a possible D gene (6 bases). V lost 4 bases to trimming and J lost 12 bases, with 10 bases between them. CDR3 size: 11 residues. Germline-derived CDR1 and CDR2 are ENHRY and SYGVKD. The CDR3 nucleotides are TGTGCCATCAGTGTTGGGACTGGGCAGTTCTTC. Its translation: CAISVGTGQFF.

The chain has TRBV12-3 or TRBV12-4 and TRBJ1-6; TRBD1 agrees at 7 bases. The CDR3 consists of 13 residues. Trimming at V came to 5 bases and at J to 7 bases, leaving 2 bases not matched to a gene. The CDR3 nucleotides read TGTGCCAGCAGTGGACAGGTGAATTCACCCCTCCACTTT. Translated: CASSGQVNSPLHF.

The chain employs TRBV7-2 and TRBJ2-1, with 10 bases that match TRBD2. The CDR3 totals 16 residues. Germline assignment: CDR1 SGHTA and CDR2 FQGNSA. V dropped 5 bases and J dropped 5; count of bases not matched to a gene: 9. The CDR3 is CASSPRLAGPNNEQFF. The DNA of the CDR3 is TGTGCCAGCAGCCCCAGACTAGCGGGTCCTAACAATGAGCAGTTCTTC.